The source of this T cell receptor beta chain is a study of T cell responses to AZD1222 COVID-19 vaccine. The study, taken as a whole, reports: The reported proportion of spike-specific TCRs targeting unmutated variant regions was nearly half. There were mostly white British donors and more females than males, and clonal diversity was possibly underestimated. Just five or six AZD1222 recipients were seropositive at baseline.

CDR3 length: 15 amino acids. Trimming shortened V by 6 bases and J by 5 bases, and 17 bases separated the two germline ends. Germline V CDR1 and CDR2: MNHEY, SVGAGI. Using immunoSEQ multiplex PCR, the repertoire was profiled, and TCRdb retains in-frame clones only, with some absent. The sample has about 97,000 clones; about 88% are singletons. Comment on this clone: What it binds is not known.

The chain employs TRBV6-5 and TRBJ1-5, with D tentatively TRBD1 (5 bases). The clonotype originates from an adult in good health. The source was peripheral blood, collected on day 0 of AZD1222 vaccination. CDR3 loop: CASRAKGKHHQPQHF. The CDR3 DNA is TGTGCCAGCAGGGCGAAGGGGAAACACCATCAGCCCCAGCATTTT.